This T cell receptor (beta chain) appears in the sequencing data of a study of cytotoxic CD8 clonotypes in ibrutinib-treated CLL (dated by TCRdb to the early 2020s). Broadly, across the study: The cohort had 11 relapsed/refractory and roughly 14 treatment-naive patients; about 17 were IGHV unmutated. On average, each sample yielded 255,043 productive templates and tens of thousands of productive rearrangements. Samples at response were collected after a median of around twelve months of treatment, with a range of roughly 6 to 40 months. Every remission and progressive disease sample was obtained while ibrutinib was still being received by the patients. Partial responses were observed in 24 patients and complete responses in 2; after a median follow-up of around 68 months, remission was maintained in 15 or so patients and progression was observed in about twelve. Longitudinal samples were obtainable from about 30% of the roughly 90 participants in the trial. Cryopreserved peripheral blood mononuclear cells were obtained before treatment, at response, and at either sustained remission or disease progression. On the study overall, not on this receptor specifically: Sampling times were not matched between patients in sustained remission and patients whose disease was progressing, and lymph node repertoires were not examined. Clonality rose at ibrutinib response, remained stable during sustained remission, and dropped back toward baseline at progression. Public clonotypes were rare and either shrank or stayed stable during treatment, and the rise in clonality at ibrutinib response reflected expansion of private clonotypes. Baseline clonality was found to be higher than that of age-matched healthy donors and was strongly correlated with circulating CD8+ T-cell counts.

A word on this clone: The target of this receptor is not known. No base qualities exist here, and no much larger clone lies one base off it.

On a MiSeq, deep resolution sequencing aimed for a depth between 1 in 1 million and 1 in 200,000 T cells, with each clonotype covered 10x on average. The immunoSEQ hsTCRB Kit was used to generate TCR beta libraries. The paper's data handling went like this. ImmunoSEQ Data Assistant and ImmunoSEQ Analyzer were used for data analysis, and V, D and J genes were assigned according to IMGT definitions. Clonality was computed as one minus normalized Shannon entropy of productive rearrangement frequencies, ranging from 0 to 1. Only overrepresented clonotypes making up at least 0.05% of each patient's repertoire were included in the public clonotype analysis. Repertoires from thirteen age-matched healthy donors in immuneACCESS were used as clonality controls. The source is immuneACCESS, and TCRdb retained only in-frame sequences with V and J called. Part of the clones is not carried over; for the studies checked, unresolved V genes explain less than half of this, and the remainder is unexplained. V, J and clone size derive from that table, while D and trimming were established from the DNA sequence. The sample table lists approximately 130,000 clones, about 85% of them with a count of one. Of the sample, roughly 3.5% is held by the ten largest clones.

Measured from the cysteine to the phenylalanine, the CDR3 is 17 residues long. The DNA shown is the 51-base CDR3, in frame from base 1. Relative to germline, V is 2 bases shorter and J is 0 bases shorter, with 18 bases between their ends. The germline V gene encodes CDR1 SGHKS and CDR2 YYEKEE (reference sequence). Read against the paper, the sample's time point label means: roughly 25 months on ibrutinib. For TCR beta library preparation, about 2.2 micrograms of genomic DNA was extracted from cryopreserved PBMCs. Longitudinal blood samples from CLL patients on ibrutinib monotherapy were analyzed using high-throughput TCR beta sequencing. The patients were enrolled in a single-center, open-label phase 2 trial of ibrutinib monotherapy.

The receptor chain draws on TRBV5-5 and TRBJ2-7; the D call could be TRBD1 or TRBD2, with each sharing 7 bases. The receptor was derived from a human donor with chronic lymphocytic leukemia. The material was PBMCs, obtained after 24 months of ibrutinib treatment. The CDR3 protein is CASSFLAPGGGSYEQYF. The sequenced DNA: TGTGCCAGCAGCTTTCTTGCCCCAGGGGGGGGCTCCTACGAGCAGTACTTC.